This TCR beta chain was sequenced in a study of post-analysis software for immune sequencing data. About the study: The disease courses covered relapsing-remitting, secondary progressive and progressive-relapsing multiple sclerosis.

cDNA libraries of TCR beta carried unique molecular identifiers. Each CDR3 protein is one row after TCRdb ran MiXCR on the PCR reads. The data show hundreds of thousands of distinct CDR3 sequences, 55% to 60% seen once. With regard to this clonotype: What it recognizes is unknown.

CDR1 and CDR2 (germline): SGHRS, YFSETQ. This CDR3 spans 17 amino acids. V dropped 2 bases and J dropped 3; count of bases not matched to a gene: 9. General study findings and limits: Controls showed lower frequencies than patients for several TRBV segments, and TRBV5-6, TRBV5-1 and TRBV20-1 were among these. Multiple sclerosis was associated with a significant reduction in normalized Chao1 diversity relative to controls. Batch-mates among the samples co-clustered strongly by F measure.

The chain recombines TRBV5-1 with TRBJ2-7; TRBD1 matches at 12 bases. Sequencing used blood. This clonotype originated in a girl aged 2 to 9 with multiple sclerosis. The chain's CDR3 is CASSLLWDRGPHYEQYF. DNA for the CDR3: TGCGCCAGCAGCTTACTCTGGGACAGGGGGCCTCACTACGAGCAGTACTTC.